The rows below give T cell receptor beta chains drawn from one sample of a study of T cells in Graves' hyperthyroidism and ophthalmopathy. TCRdb reprocessed the multiplex PCR reads with MiXCR, giving one entry per CDR3 protein. The data hold approximately 700,000 distinct CDR3 sequences, with about 17% observed a single time. Sample: blood. The origin of the receptors is a man younger than 35 with Graves' hyperthyroidism. Both conserved end residues are part of each CDR3. D genes are given only for firm matches. Only some rows state a clone size, as once, few, many or a class for expanded clones.

few	TRBJ2-7	13	TRBV28	.	TGTGCCAGCAGACCAACAGGGAGGTACGAGCAGTACTTC	CASRPTGRYEQYF
many	TRBJ2-3	14	TRBV20-1	TRBD2	TGCAGTGCTGGGGGGGGTAGGGTCACAGATACGCAGTATTTT	CSAGGGRVTDTQYF
many	TRBJ1-2	15	TRBV28	TRBD1	TGTGCCAGCAGTCTTATTGAGCAGGGGGCCGATGGCTACACCTTC	CASSLIEQGADGYTF
many	TRBJ2-3	16	TRBV12-3/TRBV12-4	TRBD2	TGTGCCAGCAGCCTAGAGGGACTAGCGGGAGTAGATACGCAGTATTTT	CASSLEGLAGVDTQYF
many	TRBJ2-1	13	TRBV6-5	.	TGTGCCAGCAGTTACCGGGACTACAATGAGCAGTTCTTC	CASSYRDYNEQFF
few	TRBJ2-2	18	TRBV19	TRBD2	TGTGCCAGTAGTACGGGACTAGCGGGAGGATTTAAGACCGGGGAGCTGTTTTTT	CASSTGLAGGFKTGELFF
.	TRBJ1-5	18	TRBV7-8	TRBD1	TGTGCCAGCAGCTTAGCCCCCGGGACAGGGTTTGACAATCAGCCCCAGCATTTT	CASSLAPGTGFDNQPQHF
.	TRBJ2-2	17	TRBV11-2	TRBD2	TGTGCCAGCAGCCACTTTGGACTAGCGGGAGAGGGCGGGGAGCTGTTTTTT	CASSHFGLAGEGGELFF
few	TRBJ2-2	13	TRBV6-2/TRBV6-3	.	TGTGCCAGCAGCCCCTTTAACACCGGGGAGCTGTTTTTT	CASSPFNTGELFF
few	TRBJ2-7	15	TRBV11-1	TRBD2	TGTGCCAGCAGCGCGGGACTAACGAACTCCTACGAGCAGTACTTC	CASSAGLTNSYEQYF
.	TRBJ2-5	16	TRBV5-1	TRBD2	TGCGCCAGCAGCCCCGAGGGTCTAGCGGGAGGAGAGACCCAGTACTTC	CASSPEGLAGGETQYF
.	TRBJ2-3	12	TRBV7-3	.	TGTGCCAGCGGCTTTGACCTTGGTTCGCAGTATTTT	CASGFDLGSQYF
few	TRBJ1-2	12	TRBV20-1	.	TGCAGTGCTAGTCCCAGGGTGGACGGCTACACCTTC	CSASPRVDGYTF
few	TRBJ2-7	12	TRBV12-5	.	TGTGCTAGTGGTCCCCGATCCTACGAGCAGTACTTC	CASGPRSYEQYF
.	TRBJ2-1	13	TRBV11-3	TRBD1	TGTGCCAGCAGCGGTGTACAGGGGAGTGAGCAGTTCTTC	CASSGVQGSEQFF
.	TRBJ1-2	13	TRBV19	.	TGTGCCAGTGGGGGGCTAGCTAACTATGGCTACACCTTC	CASGGLANYGYTF
few	TRBJ2-7	15	TRBV13	TRBD1	TGTGCCAGCAGAACCAACAGGGGGGCAAAGTACGAGCAGTACTTC	CASRTNRGAKYEQYF
.	TRBJ1-1	13	TRBV10-3	TRBD1	TGTGCCATCAGTGGGACAGGGAACACTGAAGCTTTCTTT	CAISGTGNTEAFF
few	TRBJ1-1	13	TRBV20-1	.	TGCAGTGCTAGAGATGGGGGAGGGCCTGAAGCTTTCTTT	CSARDGGGPEAFF
.	TRBJ2-3	14	TRBV7-6	TRBD2	TGTGCCAGCAGCCCTACTAGCGTGCCAGATACGCAGTATTTT	CASSPTSVPDTQYF
.	TRBJ1-3	14	TRBV6-1	TRBD1	TGTGCCAGCAGTTCGACAGGGGGTGGAAACACCATATATTTT	CASSSTGGGNTIYF
many	TRBJ1-1	16	TRBV6-1	.	TGTGCCAGCGGTTTTCCCATGGGTGGCCTGAACACTGAAGCTTTCTTT	CASGFPMGGLNTEAFF
.	TRBJ1-1	14	TRBV6-1	.	TGTGCCAGCAGTCTCCTGGCAGAGGGGACTGAAGCTTTCTTT	CASSLLAEGTEAFF
.	TRBJ2-7	15	TRBV30	.	TGTGCCTGGAGTGCATCGGGGGCACTTCCCTACGAGCAGTACTTC	CAWSASGALPYEQYF
many	TRBJ2-3	14	TRBV14	.	TGTGCCAGCAGTTACAGGGTGGGCACAGATACGCAGTATTTT	CASSYRVGTDTQYF
many	TRBJ2-7	15	TRBV6-1	TRBD1	TGTGCCAGCAGTAAAGGACAGGCTAATACCTACGAGCAGTACTTC	CASSKGQANTYEQYF
many	TRBJ2-7	13	TRBV30	.	TGTGCCTGGAGTGTTGTGCTCCTCTACGAGCAGTACTTC	CAWSVVLLYEQYF
.	TRBJ2-1	21	TRBV28	TRBD2	TGTGCCAGCAGTTTACCTTCGGTCTCTAGCGGGAGAACTATACCCTACAATGAGCAGTTCTTC	CASSLPSVSSGRTIPYNEQFF
many	TRBJ2-3	12	TRBV28	TRBD2	TGTGCCATTCGGGGGGAGGGGGATACGCAGTATTTT	CAIRGEGDTQYF
.	TRBJ2-4	13	TRBV5-4	.	TGTGCCAGCAGCGACGCTAGAGGATACATTCAGTACTTC	CASSDARGYIQYF
few	TRBJ1-1	13	TRBV29-1	TRBD1	TGCAGCGTCGTCCGACAGGGGTTACCTGAAGCTTTCTTT	CSVVRQGLPEAFF
.	TRBJ2-1	15	TRBV29-1	TRBD2	TGCAGCGTTGATAAACGACTAGCGGGAGGGAATGAGCAGTTCTTC	CSVDKRLAGGNEQFF
.	TRBJ2-5	16	TRBV28	TRBD1	TGTGCCAGCAGGAGGCGGACAGGGTGGGGGGCAGAGACCCAGTACTTC	CASRRRTGWGAETQYF
few	TRBJ2-7	14	TRBV20-1	TRBD1	TGCAGTGTTCCGGGACAGGGGGCTCGAGACGAGCAGTACTTC	CSVPGQGARDEQYF
many	TRBJ2-4	15	TRBV20-1	TRBD2	TGCAGTGCTAGAGACCTAGCGGGAGTCGAGGGCATTCAGTACTTC	CSARDLAGVEGIQYF
few	TRBJ2-5	14	TRBV20-1	.	TGCAGTGCTAGAGATCTCAGGGGATGGGAGACCCAGTACTTC	CSARDLRGWETQYF
.	TRBJ2-6	14	TRBV11-2	.	TGTGCCAGCAGTGTGGCGCGTGTGGCCAACGTCCTGACTTTC	CASSVARVANVLTF
.	TRBJ1-4	14	TRBV6-6	.	TGTGCCAGCAGTTACGGGCGGGGGGAGGAAAAACTGTTTTTT	CASSYGRGEEKLFF
many	TRBJ1-1	14	TRBV5-5	.	TGTGCCAGCAGCCCTAGGACGGAGTACACTGAAGCTTTCTTT	CASSPRTEYTEAFF
.	TRBJ2-1	17	TRBV24-1	TRBD1	TGTGCCACCAGTGACCCGGGGACAGGAGGCAACTCCAATGAGCAGTTCTTC	CATSDPGTGGNSNEQFF
many	TRBJ2-5	11	TRBV20-1	.	TGCAGTGCCAGACTCGGGGAGACCCAGTACTTC	CSARLGETQYF
few	TRBJ2-1	16	TRBV28	TRBD1	TGTGCCAGCAGTCCGCGACAGGGGTGGGTGTACAATGAGCAGTTCTTC	CASSPRQGWVYNEQFF
many	TRBJ2-1	14	TRBV6-2/TRBV6-3	.	TGTGCCAGCACCAACAGGCTCTCCTACAATGAGCAGTTCTTC	CASTNRLSYNEQFF
many	TRBJ1-1	14	TRBV27	.	TGTGCCAGCAGTTTACTCGCTACGAACACTGAAGCTTTCTTT	CASSLLATNTEAFF
many	TRBJ1-3	12	TRBV30	.	TGTGCCTGGAGTGTAGATGGAAACACCATATATTTT	CAWSVDGNTIYF
few	TRBJ2-7	17	TRBV6-5	TRBD1	TGTGCCAGCAGTTACCTATCCCCGGGACAGGGGGCTTCCGAGCAGTACTTC	CASSYLSPGQGASEQYF
many	TRBJ2-3	14	TRBV19	TRBD1	TGTGCCAGTAACCTGTACAGGGGCGAAGATACGCAGTATTTT	CASNLYRGEDTQYF
.	TRBJ2-3	17	TRBV11-2	.	TGTGCCAGCAGCTTAGGGGTTTTCGGGAAGGGCGGAGATACGCAGTATTTT	CASSLGVFGKGGDTQYF